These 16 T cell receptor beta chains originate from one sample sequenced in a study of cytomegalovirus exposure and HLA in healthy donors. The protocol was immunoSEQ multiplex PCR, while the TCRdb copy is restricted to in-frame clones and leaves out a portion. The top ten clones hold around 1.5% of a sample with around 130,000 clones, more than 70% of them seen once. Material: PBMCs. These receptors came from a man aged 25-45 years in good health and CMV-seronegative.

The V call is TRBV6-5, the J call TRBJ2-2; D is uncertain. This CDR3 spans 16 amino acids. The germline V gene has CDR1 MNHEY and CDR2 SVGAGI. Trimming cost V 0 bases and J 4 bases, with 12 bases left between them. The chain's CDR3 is CASSYSRRLPTGELFF. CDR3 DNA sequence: TGTGCCAGCAGTTACTCGCGCCGACTGCCCACCGGGGAGCTGTTTTTT.

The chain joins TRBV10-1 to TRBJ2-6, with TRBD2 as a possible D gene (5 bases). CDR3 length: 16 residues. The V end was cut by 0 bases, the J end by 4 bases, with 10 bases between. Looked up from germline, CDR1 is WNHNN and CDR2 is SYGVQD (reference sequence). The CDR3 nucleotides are TGCGCCAGCAGTGAGTCGGTCGGGGTCGGGGCCAACGTCCTGACTTTC. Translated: CASSESVGVGANVLTF.

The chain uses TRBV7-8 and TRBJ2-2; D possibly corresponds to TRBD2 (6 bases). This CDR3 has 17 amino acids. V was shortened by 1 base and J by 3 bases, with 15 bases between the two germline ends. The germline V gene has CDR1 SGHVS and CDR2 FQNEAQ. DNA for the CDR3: TGTGCCAGCAGCTTAGGGACCGGGGGAAAATACACCGGGGAGCTGTTTTTT. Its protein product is CASSLGTGGKYTGELFF.

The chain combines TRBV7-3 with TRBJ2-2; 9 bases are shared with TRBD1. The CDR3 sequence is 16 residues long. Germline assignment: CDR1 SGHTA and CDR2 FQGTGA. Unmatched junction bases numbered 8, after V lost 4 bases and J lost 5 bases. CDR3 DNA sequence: TGTGCCAGCAGCTCGCTGGGGACAGGGTTGACCGGGGAGCTGTTTTTT. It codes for CASSSLGTGLTGELFF.

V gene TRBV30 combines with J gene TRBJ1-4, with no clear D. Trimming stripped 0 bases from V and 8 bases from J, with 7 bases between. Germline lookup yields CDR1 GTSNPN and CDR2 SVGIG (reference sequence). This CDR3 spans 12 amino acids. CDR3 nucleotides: TGTGCCTGGAGTGTACTCAGGGAAAAACTGTTTTTT. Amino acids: CAWSVLREKLFF.

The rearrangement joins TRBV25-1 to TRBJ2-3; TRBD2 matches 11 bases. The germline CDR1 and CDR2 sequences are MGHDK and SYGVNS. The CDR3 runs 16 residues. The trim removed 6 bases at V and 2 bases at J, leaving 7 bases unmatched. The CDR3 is CASRVGGLAVTDTQYF. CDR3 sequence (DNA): TGTGCCAGCAGGGTGGGGGGACTAGCGGTCACAGATACGCAGTATTTT.

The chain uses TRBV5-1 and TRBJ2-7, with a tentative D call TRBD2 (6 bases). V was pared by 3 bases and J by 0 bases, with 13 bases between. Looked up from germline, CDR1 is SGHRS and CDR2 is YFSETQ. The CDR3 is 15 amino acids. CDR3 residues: CASSSEGQHSYEQYF. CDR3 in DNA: TGCGCCAGCAGCTCGGAGGGGCAGCACTCCTACGAGCAGTACTTC.

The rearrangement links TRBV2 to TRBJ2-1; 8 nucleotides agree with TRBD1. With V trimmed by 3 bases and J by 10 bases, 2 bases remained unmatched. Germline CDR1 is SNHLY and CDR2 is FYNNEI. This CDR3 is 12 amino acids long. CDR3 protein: CASSEDRDEQFF. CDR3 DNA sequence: TGTGCCAGCAGTGAGGACAGGGACGAGCAGTTCTTC.

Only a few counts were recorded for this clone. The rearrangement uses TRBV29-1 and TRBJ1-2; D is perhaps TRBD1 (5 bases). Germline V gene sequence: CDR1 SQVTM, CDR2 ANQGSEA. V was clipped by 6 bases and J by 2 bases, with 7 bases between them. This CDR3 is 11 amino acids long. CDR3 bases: TGCAGCGTAGGGGCCAACTATGGCTACACCTTC. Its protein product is CSVGANYGYTF. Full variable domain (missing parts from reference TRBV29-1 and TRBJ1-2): SAVISQKPSRDICQRGTSLTIQCQVDSQVTMMFWYRQQPGQSLTLIATANQGSEATYESGFVIDKFPISRPNLTFSTLTVSNMSPEDSSIYLCSVGANYGYTFGSGTRLTVV.

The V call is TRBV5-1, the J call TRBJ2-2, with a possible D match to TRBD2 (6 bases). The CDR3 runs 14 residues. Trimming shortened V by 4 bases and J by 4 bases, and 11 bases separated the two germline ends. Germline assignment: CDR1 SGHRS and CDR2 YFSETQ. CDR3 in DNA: TGCGCCAGCAGCCTCCTGCGGGGCACCGGGGAGCTGTTTTTT. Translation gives CASSLLRGTGELFF.

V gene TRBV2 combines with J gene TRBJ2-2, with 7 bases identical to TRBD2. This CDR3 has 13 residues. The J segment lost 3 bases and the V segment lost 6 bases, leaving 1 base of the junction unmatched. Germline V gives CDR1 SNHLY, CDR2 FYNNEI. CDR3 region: CASSLADTGELFF. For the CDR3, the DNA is TGTGCCAGCAGCCTAGCGGACACCGGGGAGCTGTTTTTT.

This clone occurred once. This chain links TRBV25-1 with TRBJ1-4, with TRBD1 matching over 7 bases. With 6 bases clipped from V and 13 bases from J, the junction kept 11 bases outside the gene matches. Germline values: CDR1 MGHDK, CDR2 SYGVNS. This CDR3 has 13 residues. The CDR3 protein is CASRKGARVRLFF. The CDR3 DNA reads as TGTGCCAGCAGGAAGGGGGCTCGGGTTCGACTGTTTTTT.

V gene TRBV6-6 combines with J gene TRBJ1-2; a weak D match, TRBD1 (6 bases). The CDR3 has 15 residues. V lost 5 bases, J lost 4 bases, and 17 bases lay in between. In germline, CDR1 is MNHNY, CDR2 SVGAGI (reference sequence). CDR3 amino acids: CASSPPFRDIYGYTF. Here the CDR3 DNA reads TGTGCCAGCAGTCCACCATTCCGGGACATCTATGGCTACACCTTC.

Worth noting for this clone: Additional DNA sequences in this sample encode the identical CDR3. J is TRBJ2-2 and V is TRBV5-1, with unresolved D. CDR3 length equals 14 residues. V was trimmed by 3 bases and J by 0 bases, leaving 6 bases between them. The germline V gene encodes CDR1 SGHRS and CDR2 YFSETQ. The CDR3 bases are TGCGCCAGCAGCTGGCAGGCGAACACCGGGGAGCTGTTTTTT. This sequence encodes CASSWQANTGELFF.

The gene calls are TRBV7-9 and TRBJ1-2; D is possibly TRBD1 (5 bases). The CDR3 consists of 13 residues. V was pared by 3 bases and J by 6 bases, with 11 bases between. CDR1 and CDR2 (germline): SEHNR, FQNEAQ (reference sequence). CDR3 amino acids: CASSLILRDGYTF. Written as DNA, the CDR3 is TGTGCCAGCAGCTTGATCCTCAGGGATGGCTACACCTTC.

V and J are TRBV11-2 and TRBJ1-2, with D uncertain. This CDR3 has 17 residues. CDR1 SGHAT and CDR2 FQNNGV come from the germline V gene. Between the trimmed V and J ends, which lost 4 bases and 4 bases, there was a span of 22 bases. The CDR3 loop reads CASSSLYRSSTTYGYTF. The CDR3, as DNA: TGTGCCAGCAGCTCCTTATACAGATCCTCGACGACCTATGGCTACACCTTC.